A selection of T cell receptor beta chains follows, all from one sample in a study of regulatory T cells in long-lasting Graves disease. TCRdb analysed the multiplex PCR reads with MiXCR anew, one entry per CDR3 protein. The table records over 300,000 distinct CDR3 sequences, around 20% of them present only once. The sequenced sample was peripheral blood mononuclear cells (PBMCs), obtained when the disease was refractory, from a patient treated with antithyroid drugs. These receptors all stem from a female donor with Graves disease. Both conserved end residues are part of each CDR3. D genes are given only for firm matches. Rows may omit the clone size; those that give it use once, few, many or a size class.

TRBD1	TRBV7-2	TRBJ2-7	many	CASSLRTGNPYEQYF	TGTGCCAGCAGCCTAAGGACAGGGAATCCCTACGAGCAGTACTTC
TRBD1	TRBV9	TRBJ1-1	NA	CASSAGGTGAFLNTEAFF	TGTGCCAGCAGCGCAGGCGGGACAGGGGCCTTCCTGAACACTGAAGCTTTCTTT
NA	TRBV19	TRBJ2-6	few	CASRMGGIRTISGANVLTF	TGTGCCAGTAGGATGGGGGGCATTCGTACAATCTCTGGGGCCAACGTCCTGACTTTC
NA	TRBV20-1	TRBJ1-2	NA	CSAGTRGDNYGYTF	TGCAGTGCTGGAACCCGGGGGGACAACTATGGCTACACCTTC
NA	TRBV7-2	TRBJ2-5	many	CASSSGHQGNTQYF	TGTGCCAGCAGCTCGGGTCATCAGGGGAATACCCAGTACTTC
NA	TRBV28	TRBJ2-6	once	CASFERTGANVLTF	TGTGCCAGCTTCGAGAGGACTGGGGCCAACGTCCTGACTTTC
TRBD1	TRBV18	TRBJ1-1	NA	CASSRPPTGGTEAFF	TGTGCCAGCTCACGCCCCCCGACAGGGGGTACTGAAGCTTTCTTT
NA	TRBV7-8	TRBJ2-7	NA	CASSPHRDAYEQYF	TGTGCCAGCAGCCCCCACCGGGACGCGTACGAGCAGTACTTC
NA	TRBV11-2	TRBJ2-7	many	CASSSVVTYEQYF	TGTGCCAGCAGCTCTGTCGTAACCTACGAGCAGTACTTC
TRBD1	TRBV3-1	TRBJ2-1	NA	CASSQSRGYPYNEQFF	TGTGCCAGCAGCCAAAGCAGGGGGTACCCCTACAATGAGCAGTTCTTC
TRBD1	TRBV28	TRBJ1-5	many	CASSPDRVSNQPQHF	TGTGCCAGCAGCCCTGACAGGGTTAGCAATCAGCCCCAGCATTTT